This is a list of T cell receptor beta chains from one sample in a study of T-cell reconstitution after alpha-beta-depleted transplantation in children. TCRdb re-called the PCR reads with MiXCR, one entry per CDR3 protein. Of 600,000 to 700,000 distinct CDR3 sequences in the sample, approximately 15% were seen once. The input for sequencing was PBMCs from the stem cell graft donor, taken from the stem cell graft. These receptors were taken from a human donor who donated a stem cell graft to a child with acute myeloid leukemia. Each CDR3 is given with its conserved first and last residue. D genes are given only for firm matches. For some rows the clone size is stated as once, few or many, or as a class when expanded; others skip it.

>many|TRBJ2-1|-|TRBV10-3
CAIMASTSSYNEQFF
TGTGCCATCATGGCCTCAACCAGCTCCTACAATGAGCAGTTCTTC
>-|TRBJ1-4|-|TRBV15
CATSRDRPQALGTNEKLFF
TGTGCCACCAGCAGAGATCGCCCGCAAGCACTCGGAACTAATGAAAAACTGTTTTTT
>-|TRBJ1-2|-|TRBV6-1
CASSEANGVNYGYTF
TGTGCCAGCAGTGAAGCGAACGGAGTTAACTATGGCTACACCTTC
>few|TRBJ2-1|TRBD1|TRBV12-5
CASGPPRTGDGNEQFF
TGTGCTAGTGGCCCTCCTCGGACAGGGGACGGGAATGAGCAGTTCTTC
>many|TRBJ2-1|-|TRBV12-3/TRBV12-4
CASSLDRANEQFF
TGTGCCAGCAGCCTGGACCGGGCCAATGAGCAGTTCTTC
>-|TRBJ2-4|-|TRBV7-9
CASSPRELGSNIQYF
TGTGCCAGCAGCCCAAGGGAACTTGGGTCAAACATTCAGTACTTC
>few|TRBJ2-2|-|TRBV7-9
CASSLSSFRGTGELFF
TGTGCCAGCAGCTTGTCATCCTTCAGGGGCACCGGGGAGCTGTTTTTT
>-|TRBJ2-3|-|TRBV5-1
CASSLEPGDTQYF
TGCGCCAGCAGCTTGGAGCCTGGAGATACGCAGTATTTT
>-|TRBJ2-2|-|TRBV5-1
CASEYAGELFF
TGCGCCAGCGAGTACGCCGGGGAGCTGTTTTTT
>many|TRBJ1-6|-|TRBV7-2
CASSLAPIQGYNSPLHF
TGTGCCAGCAGCTTAGCCCCTATACAGGGCTACAATTCACCCCTCCACTTT
>many|TRBJ2-1|TRBD1|TRBV5-1
CASSLQPMGQSYNEQFF
TGCGCCAGCAGCCTGCAACCCATGGGACAGTCCTACAATGAGCAGTTCTTC
>few|TRBJ2-4|-|TRBV2
CASSVGEQYF
TGTGCCAGCAGTGTTGGGGAGCAGTACTTC
>many|TRBJ2-2|TRBD1|TRBV5-5
CASSSTPGQDTGELFF
TGTGCCAGCAGCTCGACTCCGGGACAGGACACCGGGGAGCTGTTTTTT
>-|TRBJ2-1|-|TRBV7-2
CASSLEIPEQFF
TGTGCCAGCAGCTTAGAAATTCCTGAGCAGTTCTTC
>many|TRBJ2-7|TRBD2|TRBV20-1
CSALAGGTYEQYF
TGCAGTGCCTTAGCGGGGGGTACCTACGAGCAGTACTTC
>few|TRBJ1-1|TRBD1|TRBV20-1
CSAGQGAKGEAFF
TGCAGTGCTGGACAGGGGGCAAAGGGGGAAGCTTTCTTT
>many|TRBJ1-5|TRBD1|TRBV15
CATSKGQGTRSNQPQHF
TGTGCCACCAGCAAAGGACAGGGAACAAGGAGCAATCAGCCCCAGCATTTT
>many|TRBJ2-1|TRBD2|TRBV20-1
CSARDGTGGPIDEQFF
TGCAGTGCTAGAGATGGTACGGGGGGGCCTATAGATGAGCAGTTCTTC
>-|TRBJ2-1|TRBD2|TRBV12-3/TRBV12-4
CASSRTSGGIYNEQFF
TGTGCCAGCAGCCGGACTAGCGGGGGGATTTACAATGAGCAGTTCTTC
>many|TRBJ1-6|-|TRBV12-3/TRBV12-4
CASRAGRAPSPLHF
TGTGCCAGCAGAGCCGGCAGGGCCCCTTCACCCCTCCACTTT
>many|TRBJ2-3|TRBD1|TRBV20-1
CSGRRKRTGLQNTQYF
TGCAGTGGAAGGAGAAAGAGGACAGGGCTACAAAATACGCAGTATTTT
>-|TRBJ1-1|-|TRBV7-9
CASTLPIEGPEAFF
TGTGCCAGCACCCTCCCCATAGAGGGCCCTGAAGCTTTCTTT
>many|TRBJ2-3|-|TRBV12-3/TRBV12-4
CASRTGPSTDTQYF
TGTGCCAGCAGAACGGGACCAAGCACAGATACGCAGTATTTT
>-|TRBJ2-2|TRBD2|TRBV5-1
CASSPVGLAGDPRGTGELFF
TGCGCCAGCAGCCCAGTTGGGCTAGCGGGGGACCCTCGAGGCACCGGGGAGCTGTTTTTT
>many|TRBJ2-2|TRBD1|TRBV12-3/TRBV12-4
CASDPGQYSGELFF
TGTGCCAGCGATCCGGGACAGTATTCCGGGGAGCTGTTTTTT
>-|TRBJ1-3|-|TRBV7-9
CASSFPGNTIYF
TGTGCCAGCAGCTTCCCGGGAAACACCATATATTTT
>-|TRBJ2-1|TRBD2|TRBV7-2
CASSLSGGLSSYNEQFF
TGTGCCAGCAGCTTAAGCGGGGGACTGAGCTCCTACAATGAGCAGTTCTTC
>few|TRBJ1-5|TRBD1|TRBV24-1
CATSDPRDRGDSNQPQHF
TGTGCCACCAGTGACCCCCGGGACAGGGGCGATAGCAATCAGCCCCAGCATTTT
>many|TRBJ2-5|-|TRBV6-1
CASSPDIWSQETQYF
TGTGCCAGCAGTCCCGACATTTGGTCACAAGAGACCCAGTACTTC
>once|TRBJ2-1|TRBD2|TRBV6-7
CAELGMGLAGGPGDEQFF
TGTGCCGAATTGGGGATGGGACTAGCGGGGGGGCCAGGGGATGAGCAGTTCTTC
>many|TRBJ2-5|TRBD2|TRBV29-1
CSVGGLALKGGETQYF
TGCAGCGTTGGAGGACTAGCCCTGAAAGGTGGGGAGACCCAGTACTTC
>few|TRBJ1-2|TRBD1|TRBV6-1
CASSDTGTGSYGYTF
TGTGCCAGCAGTGATACCGGGACAGGGAGCTATGGCTACACCTTC
>-|TRBJ2-2|TRBD2|TRBV6-5
CASSYLTGGAGELFF
TGTGCCAGCAGTTACTTGACGGGGGGGGCCGGGGAGCTGTTTTTT
>-|TRBJ2-3|TRBD2|TRBV20-1
CSARDASGGSDTQYF
TGCAGTGCTAGAGACGCTAGCGGGGGGTCAGATACGCAGTATTTT
>few|TRBJ2-2|TRBD2|TRBV3-1
CASSPSRGGIAGELFF
TGTGCCAGCAGTCCCTCCCGGGGGGGCATTGCCGGGGAGCTGTTTTTT
>-|TRBJ1-5|-|TRBV4-1
CASSRNRDSNQPQHF
TGCGCCAGCAGCCGGAACCGGGACAGCAATCAGCCCCAGCATTTT
>many|TRBJ1-1|-|TRBV6-5
CASSYSGEAEAFF
TGTGCCAGCAGTTACTCGGGGGAGGCTGAAGCTTTCTTT
>many|TRBJ2-3|TRBD1|TRBV5-1
CASSPGQAGPDTQYF
TGCGCCAGCAGCCCAGGACAGGCCGGCCCAGATACGCAGTATTTT
>many|TRBJ1-1|-|TRBV20-1
CSAKRPRAGGNTEAFF
TGCAGTGCCAAAAGGCCCAGGGCAGGAGGGAACACTGAAGCTTTCTTT
>many|TRBJ2-1|-|TRBV5-1
CASSFGNSYNEQFF
TGCGCCAGCAGCTTCGGCAATTCTTACAATGAGCAGTTCTTC